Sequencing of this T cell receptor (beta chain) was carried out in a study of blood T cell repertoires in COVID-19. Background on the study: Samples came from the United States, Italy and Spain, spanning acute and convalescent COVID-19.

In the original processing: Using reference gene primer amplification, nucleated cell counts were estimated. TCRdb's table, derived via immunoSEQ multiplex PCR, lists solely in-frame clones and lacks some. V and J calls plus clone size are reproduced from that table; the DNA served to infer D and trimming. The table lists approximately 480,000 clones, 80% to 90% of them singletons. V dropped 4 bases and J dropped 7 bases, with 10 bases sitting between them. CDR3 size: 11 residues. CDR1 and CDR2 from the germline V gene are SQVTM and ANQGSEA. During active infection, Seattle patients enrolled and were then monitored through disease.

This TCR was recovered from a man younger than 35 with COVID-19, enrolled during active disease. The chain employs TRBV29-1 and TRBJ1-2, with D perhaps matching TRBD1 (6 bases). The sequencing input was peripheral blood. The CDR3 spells CSVGNRVGYTF. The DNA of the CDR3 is TGCAGCGTTGGTAACAGGGTTGGCTACACCTTC.